The 25 T cell receptor beta chains presented below share a single source sample, sequenced in a study of tumor-infiltrating lymphocytes in primary liver carcinoma. Between about 18 and 33 mg of unsorted bulk tissue served as the source from which RNA and DNA were co-extracted. The authors made TCR beta cDNA from approximately 500 ng total RNA with a constant-region primer. It was through three nested multiplex PCR rounds of slightly modified ARM-PCR that TCR beta libraries arose. The opening two PCR rounds, around 11 cycles each, paired TRBV1-TRBV30 forward primers with a C-beta reverse primer. One entry per CDR3 protein results from TCRdb running MiXCR on the multiplex PCR reads. The sample has fewer than 75,000 distinct CDR3 sequences, about 71% seen once; the top ten hold around 44%. Sequencing was carried out using liver tumor tissue from sampling region 4. Indicated subset: tumor region T4, right-lateral pole. The receptors here all came from a man in his forties with primary liver carcinoma and hepatitis B virus infection.

The chain uses TRBV5-4 and TRBJ2-7; TRBD1 might be the D (5 bases). Trimming took off 10 bases at V and 2 bases at J, with 25 bases between the two ends. In germline, CDR1 is SGHNT, CDR2 YYREEE (reference sequence). CDR3 length equals 16 residues. In DNA, the CDR3 is TGTGCCTGCATCTTGGCCGCGGCAGGGATTCCCTACGAGCAGTACTTC. This gives the protein CACILAAAGIPYEQYF.

In regard to this clonotype: Compared with germline, one end of the junction differs, possibly owing to a read error. The rearrangement links TRBV6-1 to TRBJ2-3; D tentatively reads TRBD1 or TRBD2 (6 bases each). CDR3 length: 12 residues. Germline CDR1 MNHNS, CDR2 SASEGT. DNA of the CDR3: TGTGTCAGCCGGGGGTGGACAGTTACACAGTATTTT. Translating it yields CVSRGWTVTQYF.

This chain uses TRBV2 with TRBJ2-7, with 7 bases that match TRBD2. The CDR3 sequence is 16 residues long. Looked up from germline, CDR1 is SNHLY and CDR2 is FYNNEI. CDR3 region: CSSSEAPAGSRHEQYF. CDR3 nucleotide sequence: TGTAGCAGCAGTGAAGCCCCAGCGGGATCCCGCCACGAGCAGTACTTC.

As regards this clonotype: One junction end does not reproduce the germline sequence, and a read error may be involved. The chain joins TRBV5-1 to TRBJ2-1; 7 bases are a match to TRBD1. The CDR3 is 13 amino acids. The V gene's germline CDR1 is SGHRS and CDR2 YFSETQ. CDR3 region: CASTGTAHNKQFF. Written as DNA, the CDR3 is TGCGCAAGCACCGGGACAGCCCACAATAAGCAGTTCTTC.

This chain connects TRBV11-2 to TRBJ2-1; no clear D gene. V gave up 5 bases and J gave up 5 bases, with 7 bases separating them. The CDR3 consists of 12 residues. Per germline, CDR1 SGHAT and CDR2 FQNNGV. For the CDR3, the DNA is TGTGCCAGCAGCCAGCCCCACAATGAGCAGTTCTTC. It codes for CASSQPHNEQFF.

The chain couples TRBV4-2 to TRBJ2-2, with 7 bases aligning to TRBD1. The germline CDR1 and CDR2 sequences are LGHNA and YNFKEQ. V gave up 4 bases and J gave up 2 bases; unmatched junction bases: 7. The CDR3 extends over 16 amino acids. Here the CDR3 reads CASSPVAGGNTGELFF. The CDR3, as DNA: TGTGCCAGCAGCCCAGTAGCAGGGGGTAACACCGGGGAGCTGTTTTTT.

About this clonotype itself: This could be a read error, since a much larger clone is one nucleotide away. The final CDR3 position lacks the conserved phenylalanine or tryptophan, pointing to a likely read error. The genes are TRBV11-2 and TRBJ2-1; D ambiguous. CDR1 is SGHAT and CDR2 is FQNNGV in the germline V gene. The CDR3 runs 15 residues. With 3 bases removed from V and 5 bases from J, the gap between germline ends came to 14 bases. CDR3 sequence reads: CASSFSRPLDNEQFV. CDR3 DNA: TGTGCCAGCAGCTTTAGCAGGCCACTCGACAATGAGCAGTTCGTC.

The sample holds one count of this clonotype. A single base separates this from a much larger clone, so it may be a read error. This chain uses TRBV11-2 with TRBJ2-7; no clear D gene. This CDR3 contains 14 residues. Per the germline V gene, CDR1 is SGHAT and CDR2 is FQNNGV. CDR3 sequence: CASSLVLLSYKQYF. The CDR3 nucleotides read TGTGCCAGCAGCTTAGTACTCCTCTCCTACAAGCAGTACTTC.

In its sample, this clonotype was seen many times. J is TRBJ2-5 and V is TRBV5-4, with D possibly being TRBD1 (5 bases). The CDR3 length is 14 residues. Germline V lookup: CDR1 SGHNT, CDR2 YYREEE (reference sequence). V shed 4 bases and J shed 5 bases, with 15 bases lying between them. The CDR3 here is CASSPAQVGETQYF. The CDR3, as DNA: TGTGCCAGCAGCCCAGCACAGGTGGGGGAGACCCAGTACTTC.

This clonotype was observed a handful of times. A read error may be the cause here, since a much bigger clone is one base away. The rearrangement joins TRBV29-1 to TRBJ2-3; 9 bases match TRBD1. Germline values: CDR1 SQVTM, CDR2 ANQGSEA. The CDR3 sequence is 13 residues long. The CDR3 DNA sequence: TGCAGCGCACTACAGGGGGCAACAGATATGCAGTATTTT. Translated: CSALQGATDMQYF.

Comments on this clonotype: The junction departs from germline at one end; a sequencing error may be responsible. The gene calls are TRBV29-1 and TRBJ1-1; possible D gene TRBD1, 5 bases. Germline CDR1 SQVTM, CDR2 ANQGSEA. The CDR3 sequence is 13 residues long. The CDR3 here is CGVSNRGGTETFF. The CDR3 nucleotides are TGCGGCGTCTCGAATCGGGGGGGAACTGAAACTTTCTTT.

This clonotype was counted a single time. The chain links TRBV7-9 to TRBJ2-1; 10 nucleotides agree with TRBD2. The CDR3 runs to 13 residues. CDR1 SEHNR and CDR2 FQNEAQ come from the germline V gene (reference sequence). In DNA, the CDR3 is TGTGCAAGCGCCCTAGCGGGAGTCGATGAGCAGTTCTTC. This sequence encodes CASALAGVDEQFF.

The genes are TRBV6-5 and TRBJ2-3; possible D gene TRBD2, 5 bases. The CDR3 has 16 residues. CDR1 and CDR2 (germline): MNHEY, SVGAGI. The CDR3, as DNA: TGTTACAGCAGTTACTCCTACCGGCTTAGCGCAGATACGCAGTATTTT. It is translated as CYSSYSYRLSADTQYF.

Worth noting for this clonotype: Mismatch with germline at one junction end may stem from a read error. This chain uses TRBV5-1 with TRBJ2-7, with 8 bases matching TRBD2. This CDR3 has 18 amino acids. From germline, CDR1 is SGHRS and CDR2 YFSETQ. The CDR3 nucleotides are TGCGCTAGCAGCTTGGAGGCTAGCGGGCCCGATAGGTTCTACGAGCAGTACTTC. This codes for CASSLEASGPDRFYEQYF.

On this clonotype: A much larger clone sits a single nucleotide away, making a read error possible. The V and J genes are TRBV10-3 and TRBJ1-1, with 7 bases aligning to TRBD1. This CDR3 is 16 amino acids long. CDR1 is ENHRY, CDR2 SYGVKD, per germline. The CDR3 here is CAIRGRSQGLNTETFF. CDR3 DNA: TGTGCCATCAGGGGGAGGTCACAGGGGTTGAACACTGAAACTTTCTTT.

For this clonotype: Given the absence of the conserved phenylalanine or tryptophan at the CDR3 end, a read error is likely. The CDR3 protein is CASRLGGYMNTEAFS. In nucleotides, the CDR3 is TGTGCCAGCAGATTGGGGGGCTACATGAACACTGAAGCTTTCTCG. This chain links TRBV5-4 with TRBJ1-1; tentative D call: TRBD1 (6 bases). CDR3 length: 15 residues. Germline V CDR1 and CDR2: SGHNT, YYREEE (reference sequence).

In the case of this clonotype: At one end, the junction sequence differs from germline, possibly due to a read error. The chain has TRBV6-5 and TRBJ2-6, with D possibly TRBD2 on 7 matching bases. Germline V gene data show CDR1 as MNHEY and CDR2 as SVGAGI. The CDR3 spans 14 residues. The CDR3 nucleotides read TGTGCCAGGAGTTCCATCGCGGGGGCCAACCTCCTGACTTTC. Translation gives CARSSIAGANLLTF.

This clonotype showed up just once. This sequence joins TRBV29-1 and TRBJ2-5; D gene uncertain. CDR3 length: 12 amino acids. Germline CDR1 reads SQVTM; CDR2 reads ANQGSEA. Deletions cut 6 bases from V and 5 bases from J, with 13 bases between. DNA of the CDR3: TGCAGCGTCCTATCAGTGATGGAGACCCAGTACTTC. Residues: CSVLSVMETQYF. Complete variable domain (other parts from reference TRBV29-1 and TRBJ2-5): SAVISQKPSRDICQRGTSLTIQCQVDSQVTMMFWYRQQPGQSLTLIATANQGSEATYESGFVIDKFPISRPNLTFSTLTVSNMSPEDSSIYLCSVLSVMETQYFGPGTRLLVL.

To note about this clonotype: This may stem from a read error, because a much larger clone lies one nucleotide away. The chain joins TRBV12-3 or TRBV12-4 to TRBJ2-2; D may be TRBD1 or TRBD2 (6 bases each). V lost 6 bases and J lost 0, with 20 bases in between. CDR3 length: 18 amino acids. The CDR3 spells CASSFPMGGLANTGELFF. The DNA for the CDR3 is TGTGCCAGCAGCTTCCCCATGGGGGGCTTAGCGAACACCGGGGAGCTGTTTTTT.

A note on this clonotype: A read error may account for a junction end that differs from germline. This rearrangement joins TRBV12-3 or TRBV12-4 to TRBJ1-5; the D gene is possibly TRBD1 (5 bases). The CDR3 is 15 amino acids. This CDR3 is CVSTRGTAINQPQHF. DNA for the CDR3: TGTGTCAGCACGCGGGGCACCGCAATAAATCAGCCCCAGCACTTT.

J is TRBJ2-5 and V is TRBV4-3, with D perhaps matching TRBD1 or TRBD2 (5 bases each). The CDR3 length is 13 residues. V was shortened by 0 bases and J by 5 bases, with 7 bases between the two germline ends. The germline gives CDR1 LGHNA, CDR2 YSLEER. The CDR3 bases are TGCGCCAGCAGCCAAGAAGAGGGGGAGACCCAGTACTTC. Protein sequence: CASSQEEGETQYF.

This rearrangement joins TRBV28 to TRBJ2-3; D may be TRBD2 (6 bases). Trimming stripped 5 bases from V and 2 bases from J, with 17 bases between. CDR3 length equals 16 residues. The V gene's germline CDR1 is MDHEN and CDR2 SYDVKM. CDR3 nucleotide sequence: TGTGCCAGCAGTATGGCGGGGACCCCCACCACAGATACGCAGTATTTT. Translating gives CASSMAGTPTTDTQYF.

Worth noting for this clonotype: One end of the junction fails to match germline, which may point to a read error. J is TRBJ2-2 and V is TRBV4-3, with D perhaps being TRBD1 or TRBD2 (5 bases each). CDR1 and CDR2 from the germline V gene are LGHNA and YSLEER. The CDR3 is 13 residues long. CDR3 loop: CVSSQDLGVEPFF. The CDR3 DNA is TGCGTCAGCAGCCAAGATTTGGGGGTGGAGCCGTTTTTT.

The V and J genes are TRBV11-2 and TRBJ2-3; TRBD1 matches 9 bases. The germline gives CDR1 SGHAT, CDR2 FQNNGV. Trimming took 4 bases from V and 1 from J; bases not matched to a gene: 3. This CDR3 spans 15 amino acids. This CDR3 reads CASSWTGACTDTQYF. Written as DNA, the CDR3 is TGTGCCAGCAGCTGGACAGGGGCGTGCACAGATACGCAGTATTTT.

Worth noting for this clonotype: The junction departs from the called germline gene at one end, perhaps through a read error. The V and J genes are TRBV6-6 and TRBJ2-7; D ambiguous. The CDR3 is 11 residues long. From germline, CDR1 is MNHNY and CDR2 SVGAGI (reference sequence). Here the CDR3 DNA reads TGTGCCAGAAGTTACGCTGACGAGCAATACTTC. Its translation: CARSYADEQYF.